The 6 T cell receptor beta chains reported below all come from one sample, sequenced in a study of glioma-infiltrating T cells after dendritic cell vaccination. Time point: after dendritic cell vaccination, including at tumor progression/relapse. Clones were read by immunoSEQ multiplex PCR, and TCRdb kept only the in-frame ones, dropping some. The sample has approximately 92,000 clones, 80% seen once. Source: blood, taken after dendritic cell vaccination. These TCRs come from a human donor with glioblastoma.

For the CDR3, the DNA is TGCAGCGTTGAAACGCCGGACTATGGCTACACCTTC. Amino acid sequence: CSVETPDYGYTF. The rearrangement uses TRBV29-1 and TRBJ1-2; D remains unclear. Germline CDR1 reads SQVTM; CDR2 reads ANQGSEA. The ends were cut back, 2 bases at V and 3 bases at J, with 7 bases in the middle. The CDR3 has 12 residues.

This clone turned up a few times. This rearrangement joins TRBV27 to TRBJ2-4; no clear D gene. V shed 2 bases and J shed 1 base, with 6 bases lying between them. The germline CDR1 and CDR2 sequences are MNHEY and SMNVEV (reference sequence). The CDR3 consists of 14 residues. The CDR3 DNA sequence: TGTGCCAGCAGTTTAAGCTATGCCAAAAACATTCAGTACTTC. The encoded protein is CASSLSYAKNIQYF.

J is TRBJ2-5 and V is TRBV6-5; 13 nucleotides line up with TRBD2. The junction had 5 bases not matched to a gene; V was cut back by 6 bases and J by 4 bases. CDR1 is MNHEY, CDR2 SVGAGI, per germline. The CDR3 is 15 residues long. The CDR3 nucleotides are TGTGCCAGCAGCTTTGGGACTAGCGGGGTAGAGACCCAGTACTTC. It yields the protein CASSFGTSGVETQYF.

The chain couples TRBV5-1 to TRBJ1-4; TRBD1 agrees at 9 bases. The CDR3 is 15 residues long. V lost 4 bases, J lost 8 bases, and 9 bases stayed unmatched. The germline gives CDR1 SGHRS, CDR2 YFSETQ. The DNA of the CDR3 is TGCGCCAGCAGCACGGGGACAGGGCCCAGGGAAAAACTGTTTTTT. Translated, it gives CASSTGTGPREKLFF.

The rearrangement links TRBV6-1 to TRBJ1-3; 7 bases agree with TRBD1. With V trimmed by 3 bases and J by 5 bases, 7 bases remained unmatched. CDR1 is MNHNS and CDR2 is SASEGT in the germline V gene. The length of the CDR3 is 15 residues. This chain's CDR3 is CASSDDRVDRNTIYF. CDR3 bases: TGTGCCAGCAGTGACGACAGGGTCGATAGAAACACCATATATTTT.

V usage is TRBV6-5 and J usage is TRBJ2-7, with 14 bases matching TRBD2. The CDR3 runs 13 residues. J was trimmed by 7 bases and V by 6 bases; bases with no gene match: 2. The germline CDR1 and CDR2 sequences are MNHEY and SVGAGI. The CDR3 loop reads CASRTSGRVEQYF. CDR3 nucleotides: TGTGCCAGCAGGACTAGCGGGAGGGTTGAGCAGTACTTC.